A selection of T cell receptor beta chains follows, all from one sample in a study of T cell responses to AZD1222 COVID-19 vaccine. Profiling relied on immunoSEQ multiplex PCR, and the TCRdb table lists in-frame clones only, not all of them. The repertoire consists of some 130,000 clones, with around 86% occurring once and the leading ten covering approximately 6%. The sample consisted of peripheral blood, taken on day 0 of AZD1222 vaccination. The receptors originated from an adult in good health. The CDR3 runs from the conserved cysteine through the conserved F or W. The order of the fields is clone size, D gene, V gene, J gene, CDR3 protein, CDR3 DNA. A D gene is named only where the DNA matches it firmly. The size field is filled for only some rows; it gives once, few, many or a size class.

.,.,TRBV30,TRBJ1-2,CAWSVGGGYTF,TGTGCCTGGAGTGTGGGAGGAGGCTACACCTTC
.,TRBD1,TRBV6-5,TRBJ1-1,CASTLTGSLTEAFF,TGTGCCAGCACCCTGACAGGGTCCCTAACTGAAGCTTTCTTT
.,.,TRBV11-2,TRBJ1-2,CASSSDRSYGYTF,TGTGCCAGCAGCTCGGACAGATCTTATGGCTACACCTTC
.,.,TRBV30,TRBJ1-4,CAWPPRPVRYEKLFF,TGTGCCTGGCCTCCCCGCCCAGTAAGATATGAAAAACTGTTTTTT
.,.,TRBV14,TRBJ1-2,CASSQVGNYYGYTF,TGTGCCAGCAGCCAAGTAGGGAATTACTATGGCTACACCTTC
once,.,TRBV4-3,TRBJ1-2,CASSQDRPRLRYYTF,TGCGCCAGCAGCCAAGATCGCCCCAGATTGAGATACTACACCTTC
few,.,TRBV27,TRBJ1-1,CASKWTANTEAFF,TGTGCCAGCAAGTGGACAGCAAACACTGAAGCTTTCTTT
.,TRBD1,TRBV7-9,TRBJ1-5,CASSKDRGVQPQHF,TGTGCCAGCAGCAAGGACAGGGGAGTCCAGCCCCAGCATTTT
.,TRBD2,TRBV5-4,TRBJ2-1,CASNGTSGGAHYNEQFF,TGTGCCAGCAACGGGACTAGCGGGGGGGCCCATTACAATGAGCAGTTCTTC
.,TRBD1,TRBV4-3,TRBJ1-3,CASRPTGAGNTIYF,TGCGCCAGCAGGCCCACAGGGGCTGGAAACACCATATATTTT
.,.,TRBV9,TRBJ1-1,CASSPQGMAEAFF,TGTGCCAGCAGCCCTCAGGGAATGGCTGAAGCTTTCTTT
.,.,TRBV30,TRBJ1-5,CAWSVPQGNQPQHF,TGTGCCTGGAGTGTACCCCAAGGCAATCAGCCCCAGCATTTT
.,.,TRBV30,TRBJ2-7,CAWSWGVKSSYEQYF,TGTGCCTGGAGTTGGGGGGTAAAGAGCTCCTACGAGCAGTACTTC
.,.,TRBV13,TRBJ2-1,CASSSRDGYNEQFF,TGTGCCAGCAGCTCCCGGGACGGATACAATGAGCAGTTCTTC
.,.,TRBV25-1,TRBJ1-2,CASSESRGAYTF,TGTGCCAGCAGTGAATCTAGGGGTGCCTACACCTTC
.,TRBD1,TRBV6-4,TRBJ2-7,CASRQPDRVRQYF,TGTGCCAGCAGACAACCCGACAGGGTTCGGCAGTACTTC
.,.,TRBV11-2,TRBJ1-3,CASSLGSFGNTIYF,TGTGCCAGCAGCTTAGGCTCCTTTGGAAACACCATATATTTT
.,.,TRBV11-2,TRBJ1-2,CASSSLRDWGYTF,TGTGCCAGCAGCTCGCTTCGGGACTGGGGCTACACCTTC
.,TRBD2,TRBV3-1/TRBV3-2,TRBJ2-7,CASSPGRYEQYF,TGTGCCAGCAGCCCCGGGAGGTACGAGCAGTACTTC
.,.,TRBV5-1,TRBJ2-2,CASSSANTGELFF,TGCGCCAGCAGTAGTGCGAACACCGGGGAGCTGTTTTTT
.,TRBD2,TRBV5-1,TRBJ2-2,CASSSKGLANTGELFF,TGCGCCAGCAGCTCGAAGGGACTAGCGAACACCGGGGAGCTGTTTTTT
.,TRBD1,TRBV5-4,TRBJ1-6,CASSLPGGHNSPLHF,TGTGCCAGCAGCTTGCCAGGGGGCCATAATTCACCCCTCCACTTT
.,.,TRBV4-1,TRBJ2-1,CASSLRGPGTDEQFF,TGCGCCAGCAGCTTACGGGGCCCGGGGACCGATGAGCAGTTCTTC
once,.,TRBV7-7,TRBJ2-2,CASSPNTGELFF,TGTGCCAGCAGCCCTAACACCGGGGAGCTGTTTTTT
few,.,TRBV3-1/TRBV3-2,TRBJ1-6,CASSQEVNNSPLHF,TGTGCCAGCAGCCAGGAGGTGAATAATTCACCCCTCCACTTT
.,TRBD2,TRBV5-1,TRBJ2-3,CASSLGGGGGTDTQYF,TGCGCCAGCAGCTTGGGCGGGGGAGGAGGCACAGATACGCAGTATTTT
.,TRBD1,TRBV11-3,TRBJ2-7,CASSPDRGRGEQYF,TGTGCCAGCAGCCCGGACAGGGGGCGAGGCGAGCAGTACTTC
.,.,TRBV4-1,TRBJ1-3,CASSQWDTSGNTIYF,TGCGCCAGCAGCCAATGGGACACCTCTGGAAACACCATATATTTT
.,.,TRBV6-2/TRBV6-3,TRBJ1-6,CASSSQGDSPLHF,TGTGCCAGCAGTTCGCAGGGTGACTCACCCCTCCACTTT
once,.,TRBV6-1,TRBJ1-2,CASSEGRAGSYGYTF,TGTGCCAGCAGTGAAGGCCGCGCGGGGAGCTATGGCTACACCTTC
.,.,TRBV6-2/TRBV6-3,TRBJ1-1,CASSMWTEAFF,TGTGCCAGCAGTATGTGGACGGAGGCTTTCTTT
.,TRBD2,TRBV24-1,TRBJ2-3,CATSTTGTSGPNPTSTDTQYF,TGTGCCACCAGCACCACCGGGACTAGCGGCCCGAATCCTACTAGCACAGATACGCAGTATTTT
few,TRBD2,TRBV6-4,TRBJ2-1,CASSAAGGSYNEQFF,TGTGCCAGCAGTGCCGCGGGGGGCTCCTACAATGAGCAGTTCTTC
.,TRBD1,TRBV27,TRBJ1-2,CASSSRQGPNYGYTF,TGTGCCAGCAGTTCCCGACAGGGACCTAACTATGGCTACACCTTC
.,TRBD1,TRBV3-1/TRBV3-2,TRBJ1-3,CASSARTGSGNTIYF,TGTGCCAGCAGCGCCCGGACAGGGTCTGGAAACACCATATATTTT
.,.,TRBV11-1,TRBJ1-5,CASSLGTSSNQPQHF,TGTGCCAGCAGCTTGGGGACAAGTAGCAATCAGCCCCAGCATTTT
.,.,TRBV30,TRBJ2-7,CAWSQRYYEQYF,TGTGCCTGGAGCCAGAGATACTACGAGCAGTACTTC
once,.,TRBV15,TRBJ1-2,CATSRDRRGGHDYTF,TGTGCCACCAGCAGAGATCGTAGGGGGGGCCACGACTACACCTTC
.,.,TRBV6-1,TRBJ2-4,CASSEVGVAKNIQYF,TGTGCCAGCAGTGAAGTTGGGGTAGCCAAAAACATTCAGTACTTC
.,.,TRBV19,TRBJ2-4,CASSADGNIQYF,TGTGCCAGTAGTGCCGACGGAAACATTCAGTACTTC
.,.,TRBV7-9,TRBJ1-5,CASSLAGNNQPQHF,TGTGCCAGCAGCTTAGCAGGGAACAATCAGCCCCAGCATTTT
.,.,TRBV29-1,TRBJ2-2,CSVGGGLDTGELFF,TGCAGCGTTGGAGGGGGATTGGACACCGGGGAGCTGTTTTTT
.,.,TRBV6-4,TRBJ2-1,CASSDEGDGYNEQFF,TGTGCCAGCAGTGACGAAGGGGACGGGTACAATGAGCAGTTCTTC
once,TRBD2,TRBV2,TRBJ2-1,CASSLLAGGFGEQFF,TGTGCCAGCAGTCTTCTAGCGGGGGGATTTGGGGAGCAGTTCTTC
.,TRBD1,TRBV2,TRBJ1-1,CASIPTGGTEAFF,TGTGCCAGCATCCCGACAGGGGGAACTGAAGCTTTCTTT
.,.,TRBV6-6,TRBJ2-1,CASSSSRTSSYNEQFF,TGTGCCAGCAGTTCCAGTCGCACAAGCTCCTACAATGAGCAGTTCTTC
.,TRBD2,TRBV4-3,TRBJ2-1,CASSTRLAGGRGNEQFF,TGCGCCAGCAGCACCCGACTAGCGGGGGGCCGGGGGAATGAGCAGTTCTTC
.,.,TRBV19,TRBJ1-6,CASTQDSSYNSPLHF,TGTGCCAGTACCCAGGATAGCTCCTATAATTCACCCCTCCACTTT
.,.,TRBV2,TRBJ1-6,CASRDSQGYRSPLHF,TGTGCCAGCAGGGATAGTCAGGGGTACAGATCACCCCTCCACTTT
.,.,TRBV7-2,TRBJ1-2,CASSPQVGGGYTF,TGTGCCAGCAGCCCGCAGGTGGGGGGTGGCTACACCTTC
once,.,TRBV29-1,TRBJ2-6,CSVLGQSPLSGANVLTF,TGCAGCGTTCTAGGACAGTCCCCCCTCTCTGGGGCCAACGTCCTGACTTTC